A single sample is the source of the 20 T cell receptor beta chains below, sequenced in a study of cytomegalovirus exposure and HLA in healthy donors. With 60 Vbeta and 13 Jbeta primers, the PCR was carried out. Measured with immunoSEQ multiplex PCR; TCRdb has only the in-frame clones, and not every one. In the table there are under 200,000 clones, 60% to 80% of which are singletons. Source material: PBMCs. Receptors originate from a man in his 60s in good health and CMV-seronegative.

This chain joins TRBV5-8 and TRBJ2-7, with unresolved D. This CDR3 spans 13 amino acids. Germline V gene data show CDR1 as SGHTS and CDR2 as YDEGEE. V was clipped by 7 bases and J by 6 bases, with 17 bases between them. This CDR3 is CASGLGPTPEQYF. In DNA, the CDR3 is TGTGCCAGCGGGCTGGGCCCAACCCCCGAGCAGTACTTC.

The gene calls are TRBV9 and TRBJ2-2; no clear D gene. V lost 0 bases and J lost 7, with 4 bases in between. Germline values: CDR1 SGDLS, CDR2 YYNGEE. The CDR3 has 12 amino acids. CDR3 sequence: CASSVVNGELFF. The CDR3 coding sequence is TGTGCCAGCAGCGTAGTTAACGGGGAGCTGTTTTTT.

CDR3 residues: CASSLRTGDSWETQYF. In DNA, the CDR3 is TGTGCCAGCAGTTTGCGGACAGGGGATTCGTGGGAGACCCAGTACTTC. J is TRBJ2-5 and V is TRBV28; 9 nucleotides line up with TRBD1. This CDR3 has 16 amino acids. The V gene end was trimmed by 3 bases and the J gene end by 5 bases; junction bases not matched to a gene: 10. Germline V CDR1 and CDR2: MDHEN, SYDVKM.

The chain is built from TRBV29-1 and TRBJ1-2; D might be TRBD1 (5 bases). CDR1 SQVTM and CDR2 ANQGSEA come from the germline V gene. This CDR3 spans 13 amino acids. Trimming took off 7 bases at V and 2 bases at J, with 14 bases between the two ends. CDR3 sequence reads: CSAATQANYGYTF. The CDR3 coding sequence is TGCAGCGCTGCCACACAGGCGAACTATGGCTACACCTTC.

The chain carries TRBV29-1 and TRBJ2-1, with a weak D call TRBD1 (6 bases). Germline V gene lookup returns CDR1 SQVTM and CDR2 ANQGSEA. This CDR3 has 11 residues. The V end lost 1 base, the J end lost 15 bases, and 13 bases lay between the germline ends. The DNA for the CDR3 is TGCAGCGTTGAAGGTGGGGGCCGGGGGTTCTTC. Translating gives CSVEGGGRGFF.

The V gene is TRBV7-3, the J gene TRBJ2-7; 12 nucleotides match TRBD1. CDR1 is SGHTA and CDR2 is FQGTGA in the germline V gene. The CDR3 loop spans 16 amino acids. V lost 5 bases and J lost 4; bases outside the gene matches: 9. As DNA, the CDR3 is TGTGCCAGCAGCAGGGGACAGGGGGCTAACGGGTACGAGCAGTACTTC. As protein: CASSRGQGANGYEQYF.

This rearrangement joins TRBV28 to TRBJ2-3, with D uncertain. Germline lookup yields CDR1 MDHEN and CDR2 SYDVKM. The CDR3 has 15 residues. V dropped 6 bases and J dropped 1 base, with 14 bases sitting between them. The DNA of the CDR3 is TGTGCCAGCAGACACCTTGGGCCCGGCACAGATACGCAGTATTTT. Its translation: CASRHLGPGTDTQYF.

This clone has only one observation. V gene TRBV28 combines with J gene TRBJ2-3; no reliable D call. The CDR3 contains 14 residues. Germline V gene lookup returns CDR1 MDHEN and CDR2 SYDVKM. The germline V and J ends were trimmed by 10 bases and 1 base, with 15 bases remaining between them. This CDR3 reads CATTVVDGTDTQYF. The DNA for the CDR3 is TGTGCCACCACAGTGGTCGATGGCACAGATACGCAGTATTTT.

The chain joins TRBV5-3 to TRBJ2-7, with D perhaps TRBD2 (6 bases). TRBV5-3 carries the ORF label, with uncertain function. The V end lost 5 bases, the J end lost 3 bases, and 12 bases lay between the germline ends. The CDR3 spans 13 residues. The CDR3, as DNA: TGTGCCAGAAGGGAGGGACGGTGCTACGAGCAGTACTTC. This encodes CARREGRCYEQYF.

This clone was picked up one time. The chain carries TRBV11-2 and TRBJ2-5, with D possibly matching TRBD1 (6 bases). The germline V gene encodes CDR1 SGHAT and CDR2 FQNNGV. The CDR3 spans 15 residues. V dropped 0 bases and J dropped 5 bases, with 13 bases sitting between them. The CDR3 coding sequence is TGTGCCAGCAGCTTAGATCCCCAGGGGTGGGAGACCCAGTACTTC. It codes for CASSLDPQGWETQYF.

The V and J genes are TRBV18 and TRBJ2-1; possible D gene TRBD1, 5 bases. Germline CDR1 reads KGHSH; CDR2 reads LQKENI. This CDR3 has 13 amino acids. Trimming stripped 0 bases from V and 10 bases from J, with 10 bases between. The CDR3 loop reads CASSPPPGHEQFF. Written as DNA, the CDR3 is TGTGCCAGCTCACCACCTCCCGGACACGAGCAGTTCTTC.

J is TRBJ2-7 and V is TRBV7-2; weak D call: TRBD2 (5 bases). Germline V lookup: CDR1 SGHTA, CDR2 FQGNSA. V was shortened by 2 bases and J by 5 bases, with 13 bases between the two germline ends. The CDR3 sequence is 14 residues long. The CDR3 DNA follows: TGTGCCAGCAGCTTACGGGTAAACGGGGACGAGCAGTACTTC. Its translation is CASSLRVNGDEQYF.

J is TRBJ1-2 and V is TRBV5-5; weak D call: TRBD1 (5 bases). CDR3 size: 15 residues. With 0 bases removed from V and 8 bases from J, the gap between germline ends came to 17 bases. Germline CDR1 reads SGHKS; CDR2 reads YYEKEE (reference sequence). Written as DNA, the CDR3 is TGTGCCAGCAGCTTGGTTGGGGGGGAGGCTATGGGCTACACCTTC. Translating it yields CASSLVGGEAMGYTF.

This clone was observed a few times. The J gene is TRBJ2-5, the V gene TRBV5-1, with TRBD2 matching over 9 bases. The CDR3 length is 14 residues. The V and J ends lost 0 bases and 7 bases, in that order; junction bases with no gene match: 4. Germline assignment: CDR1 SGHRS and CDR2 YFSETQ. The CDR3 bases are TGCGCCAGCAGCTTGGGGACTAGCGACGGGACCCAGTACTTC. Translating it yields CASSLGTSDGTQYF.

The rearrangement joins TRBV28 to TRBJ2-5; a weak D match, TRBD1 (5 bases). The ends were cut back, 10 bases at V and 4 bases at J, with 16 bases in the middle. CDR1 is MDHEN, CDR2 SYDVKM, per germline. This CDR3 contains 13 residues. CDR3 sequence: CATTVSGLETQYF. For the CDR3, the DNA is TGTGCCACCACAGTTTCAGGGTTAGAGACCCAGTACTTC.

This clone has just a few counts. The junction departs from the called germline gene at one end, perhaps through a read error. The rearrangement joins TRBV4-1 to TRBJ1-2, with D perhaps TRBD1 (6 bases). Germline CDR1 MGHRA, CDR2 YSYEKL. The CDR3 spans 15 residues. CDR3 loop: CASSQETGPKYGYTF. CDR3 nucleotide sequence: TGCGCCAGCAGCCAAGAGACAGGTCCTAAGTATGGCTACACCTTC.

This chain links TRBV6-1 with TRBJ2-7, with 10 bases matching TRBD1. The CDR3 is 16 amino acids. V gave up 0 bases and J gave up 2 bases; unmatched junction bases: 4. Germline assignment: CDR1 MNHNS and CDR2 SASEGT. CDR3 region: CASSEALGQGAYEQYF. Written as DNA, the CDR3 is TGTGCCAGCAGTGAAGCGCTCGGACAGGGGGCCTACGAGCAGTACTTC.

The chain links TRBV4-3 to TRBJ2-3; D perhaps matches TRBD1 (5 bases). The CDR3 contains 16 residues. The germline V gene encodes CDR1 LGHNA and CDR2 YSLEER. V was cut by 1 base and J by 0 bases, with 11 bases left in between. The CDR3 loop is CASSQGGSSSTDTQYF. The CDR3 bases are TGCGCCAGCAGCCAAGGGGGCAGCTCTAGCACAGATACGCAGTATTTT.

This clone has only one observation. This chain uses TRBV6-5 with TRBJ1-1; tentatively, D is TRBD1 (5 bases). Trimming removed 6 bases at V and 1 base at J, with 9 bases between. Germline assignment: CDR1 MNHEY and CDR2 SVGAGI. The CDR3 covers 13 residues. The CDR3 coding sequence is TGTGCCAGCAGGCGACAGCCGAACACTGAAGCTTTCTTT. This codes for CASRRQPNTEAFF.

Here the CDR3 DNA reads TGTGCCAGCAGGCCCGTACAGGGGGGAAACACTGAAGCTTTCTTT. Its protein product is CASRPVQGGNTEAFF. V is TRBV6-5 and J is TRBJ1-1; TRBD1 aligns across 8 bases. Looked up from germline, CDR1 is MNHEY and CDR2 is SVGAGI. After removal of 6 bases from V and 2 bases from J, the junction contained 8 bases not matched to a gene. The CDR3 consists of 15 residues.